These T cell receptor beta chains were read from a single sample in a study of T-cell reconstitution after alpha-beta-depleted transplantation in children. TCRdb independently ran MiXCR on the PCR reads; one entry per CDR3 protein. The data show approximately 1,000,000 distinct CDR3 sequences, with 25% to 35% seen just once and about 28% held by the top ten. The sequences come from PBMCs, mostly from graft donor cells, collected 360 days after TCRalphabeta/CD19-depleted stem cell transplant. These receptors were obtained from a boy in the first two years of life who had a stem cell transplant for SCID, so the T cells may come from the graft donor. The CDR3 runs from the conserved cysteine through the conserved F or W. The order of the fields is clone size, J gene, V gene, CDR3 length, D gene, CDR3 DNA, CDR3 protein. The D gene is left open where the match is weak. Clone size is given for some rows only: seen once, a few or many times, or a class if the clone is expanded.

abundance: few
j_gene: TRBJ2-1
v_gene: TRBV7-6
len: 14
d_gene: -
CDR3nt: TGTGCCAGCAGCTTATCGGCCCAAGGGAATGAGCAGTTCTTC
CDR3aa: CASSLSAQGNEQFF

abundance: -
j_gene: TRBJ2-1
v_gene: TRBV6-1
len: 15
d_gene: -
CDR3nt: TGTGCCAGCAGGACACGGACGGATTCCTACAATGAGCAGTTCTTC
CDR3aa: CASRTRTDSYNEQFF

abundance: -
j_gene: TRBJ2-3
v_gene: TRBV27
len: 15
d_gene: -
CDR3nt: TGTGCCAGCAGCCCAAAAAGAATTGGATTAGATACGCAGTATTTT
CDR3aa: CASSPKRIGLDTQYF

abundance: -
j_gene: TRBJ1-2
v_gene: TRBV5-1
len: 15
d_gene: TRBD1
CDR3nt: TGCGCCAGCAGCTTGGACAGGGGGCTTCTCTATGGCTACACCTTC
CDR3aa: CASSLDRGLLYGYTF

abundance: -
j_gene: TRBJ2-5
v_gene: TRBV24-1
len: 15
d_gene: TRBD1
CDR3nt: TGTGCCACCAGTGATTCCCGACAGGGCGGCGAGACCCAGTACTTC
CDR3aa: CATSDSRQGGETQYF

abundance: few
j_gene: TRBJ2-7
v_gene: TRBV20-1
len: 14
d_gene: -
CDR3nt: TGCAGTGCTAGAGATAGACTGAACTCCTACGAGCAGTACTTC
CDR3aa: CSARDRLNSYEQYF

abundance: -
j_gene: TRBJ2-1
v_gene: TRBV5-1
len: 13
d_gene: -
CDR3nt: TGCGCCAGCAGCGCCTGGGACGCTCGTGAGCAGTTCTTC
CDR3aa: CASSAWDAREQFF

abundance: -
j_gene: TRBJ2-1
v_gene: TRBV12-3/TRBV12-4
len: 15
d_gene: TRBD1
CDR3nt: TGTGCCAGCACGCCCCTAGGGACAGGTCCCAATGAGCAGTTCTTC
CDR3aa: CASTPLGTGPNEQFF

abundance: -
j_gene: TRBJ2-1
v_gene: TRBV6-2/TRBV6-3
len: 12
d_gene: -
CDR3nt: TGTGCCAGCGGTCGGGGCCACAATGAGCAGTTCTTC
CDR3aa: CASGRGHNEQFF

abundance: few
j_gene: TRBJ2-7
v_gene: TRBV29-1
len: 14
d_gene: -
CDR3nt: TGCAGCGTCGCCCTCGGAGGGGCATCCTACGAGCAGTACTTC
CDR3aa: CSVALGGASYEQYF

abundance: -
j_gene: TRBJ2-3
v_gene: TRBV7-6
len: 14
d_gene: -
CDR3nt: TGTGCCAGCAGCCTAATAGGGCCCACAGATACGCAGTATTTT
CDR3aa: CASSLIGPTDTQYF

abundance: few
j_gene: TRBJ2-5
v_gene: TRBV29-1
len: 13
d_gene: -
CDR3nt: TGCAGCGTTGAAGCGACTAGACAAGAGACCCAGTACTTC
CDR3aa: CSVEATRQETQYF

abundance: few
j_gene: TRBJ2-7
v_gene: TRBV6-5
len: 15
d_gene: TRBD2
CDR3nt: TGTGCCAGCAGTTCCCGATCGGGGGGCTCCTACGAGCAGTACTTC
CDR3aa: CASSSRSGGSYEQYF

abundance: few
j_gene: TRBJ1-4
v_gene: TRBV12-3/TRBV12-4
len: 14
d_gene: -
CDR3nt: TGTGCCAGCAGCTCCAGAGGACCCAATGAAAAACTGTTTTTT
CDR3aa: CASSSRGPNEKLFF

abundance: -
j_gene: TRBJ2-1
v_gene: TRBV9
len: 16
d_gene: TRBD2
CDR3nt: TGTGCCAGCAGCCCCGGCGGGAGGGTTCCCTACAATGAGCAGTTCTTC
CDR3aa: CASSPGGRVPYNEQFF

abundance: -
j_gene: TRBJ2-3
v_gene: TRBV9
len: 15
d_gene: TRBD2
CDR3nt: TGTGCCTGCAAGAGTGGCGACGGGGGGGCAGATACGCAGTATTTT
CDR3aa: CACKSGDGGADTQYF

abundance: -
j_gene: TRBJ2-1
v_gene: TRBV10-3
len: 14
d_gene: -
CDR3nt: TGTGCCACAAAGGAGGGGGGACCCTACAATGAGCAGTTCTTC
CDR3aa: CATKEGGPYNEQFF

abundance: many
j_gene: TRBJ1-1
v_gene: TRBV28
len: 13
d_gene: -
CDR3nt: TGTGCCAGCAGCATTAGGTTGAACACTGAAGCTTTCTTT
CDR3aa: CASSIRLNTEAFF

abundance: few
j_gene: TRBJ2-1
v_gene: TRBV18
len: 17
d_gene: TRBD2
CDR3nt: TGTGCCAGCTCACCGCCTCGACTAGCGGGGGGGCCCAATGAGCAGTTCTTC
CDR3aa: CASSPPRLAGGPNEQFF

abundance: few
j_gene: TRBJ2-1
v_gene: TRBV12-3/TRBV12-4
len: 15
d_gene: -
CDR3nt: TGTGCCAGCAGTTTAGCGGGGGGGCGTCCGGGTGAGCAGTTCTTC
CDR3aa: CASSLAGGRPGEQFF

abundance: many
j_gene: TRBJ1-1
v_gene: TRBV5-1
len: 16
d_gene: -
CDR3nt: TGCGCCAGCAGCTTGGAGGTAGGCGGATTGAACACTGAAGCTTTCTTT
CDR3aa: CASSLEVGGLNTEAFF

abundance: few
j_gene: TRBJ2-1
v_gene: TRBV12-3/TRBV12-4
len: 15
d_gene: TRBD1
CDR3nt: TGTGCCAGCAGCCGGACAGGGCGAAGTGTTAATGAGCAGTTCTTC
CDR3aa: CASSRTGRSVNEQFF

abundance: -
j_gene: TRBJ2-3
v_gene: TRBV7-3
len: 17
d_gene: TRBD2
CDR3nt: TGTGCCAGCAGCTTAATTCGGGGGGGCGGATGCGCAGATACGCAGTATTTT
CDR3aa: CASSLIRGGGCADTQYF

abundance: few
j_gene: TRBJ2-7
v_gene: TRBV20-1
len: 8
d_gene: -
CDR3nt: TGCAGTGCAATGGGACAGTACTTC
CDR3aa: CSAMGQYF

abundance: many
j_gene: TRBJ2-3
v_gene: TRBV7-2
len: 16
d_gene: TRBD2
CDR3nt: TGTGCCAGCAGCACCCGACTAGCCGGGGGCACAGATACGCAGTATTTT
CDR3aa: CASSTRLAGGTDTQYF

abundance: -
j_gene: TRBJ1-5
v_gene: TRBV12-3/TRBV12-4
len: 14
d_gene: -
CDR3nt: TGTGCCAGCAGTTTAAGGTCCGAACGACAGCCCCAGCATTTT
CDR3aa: CASSLRSERQPQHF

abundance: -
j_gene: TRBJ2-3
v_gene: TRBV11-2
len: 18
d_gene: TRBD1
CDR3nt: TGTGCCAGCGGAGCCTATCTAGGAAGGGGACAGAGCACAGATACGCAGTATTTT
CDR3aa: CASGAYLGRGQSTDTQYF

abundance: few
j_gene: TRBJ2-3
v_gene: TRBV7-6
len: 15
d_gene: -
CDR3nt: TGTGCCAGCAGCTTAAGGACACCCGGTAGAGATACGCAGTATTTT
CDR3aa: CASSLRTPGRDTQYF

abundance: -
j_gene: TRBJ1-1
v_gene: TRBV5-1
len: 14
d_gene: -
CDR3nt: TGCGCCAGCAGCTTGCAACAGGGTAGCACTGAAGCTTTCTTT
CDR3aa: CASSLQQGSTEAFF

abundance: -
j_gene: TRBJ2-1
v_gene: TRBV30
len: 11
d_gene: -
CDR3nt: TGTGCCTGGAGAGGACAAAATGAGCAGTTCTTC
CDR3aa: CAWRGQNEQFF

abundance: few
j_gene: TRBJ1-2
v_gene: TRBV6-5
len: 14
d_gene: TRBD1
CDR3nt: TGTGCCAGCAGTTACTCGGCCCAGGGGGCGGGCTACACCTTC
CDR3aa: CASSYSAQGAGYTF

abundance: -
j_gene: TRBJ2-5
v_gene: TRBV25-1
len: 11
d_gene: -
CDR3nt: TGTGCCAGCAGGGGGTTCCAGACCCAGTACTTC
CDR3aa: CASRGFQTQYF

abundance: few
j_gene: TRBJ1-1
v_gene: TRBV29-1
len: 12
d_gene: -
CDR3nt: TGCAGCGTTGTCCAACAGGGCACTGAAGCTTTCTTT
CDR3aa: CSVVQQGTEAFF

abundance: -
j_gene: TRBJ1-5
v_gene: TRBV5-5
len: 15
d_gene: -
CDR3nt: TGTGCCAGCAGCTTCCTTTTGGGACCCAATCAGCCCCAGCATTTT
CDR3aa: CASSFLLGPNQPQHF

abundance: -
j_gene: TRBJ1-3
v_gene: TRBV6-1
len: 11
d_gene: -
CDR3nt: TGTGCCAGCAATCTGGGGAGTATCATATATTTT
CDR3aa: CASNLGSIIYF

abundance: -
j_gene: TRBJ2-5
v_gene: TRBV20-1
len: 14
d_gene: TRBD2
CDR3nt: TGCAGTGCTCAGACTAGCGGCCCTCGTGAGACCCAGTACTTC
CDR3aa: CSAQTSGPRETQYF

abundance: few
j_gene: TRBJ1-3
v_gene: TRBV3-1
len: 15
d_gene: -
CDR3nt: TGTGCCAGCAGCCAAAGATGGGACTCTGGAAACACCATATATTTT
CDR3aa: CASSQRWDSGNTIYF

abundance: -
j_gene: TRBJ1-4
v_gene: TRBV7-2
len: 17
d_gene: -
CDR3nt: TGTGCCAGCAGCTCCGGGGGGAGGGGTTTAACTAATGAAAAACTGTTTTTT
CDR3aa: CASSSGGRGLTNEKLFF

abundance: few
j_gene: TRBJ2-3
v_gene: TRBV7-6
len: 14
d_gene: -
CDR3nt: TGTGCCAGCAGACTTCCGTTAAGCACAGATACGCAGTATTTT
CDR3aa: CASRLPLSTDTQYF

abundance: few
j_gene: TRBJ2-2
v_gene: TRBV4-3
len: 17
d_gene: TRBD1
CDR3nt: TGCGCCAGCAGCCCTTTCCCGGGACAGGCGAACACCGGGGAGCTGTTTTTT
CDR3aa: CASSPFPGQANTGELFF

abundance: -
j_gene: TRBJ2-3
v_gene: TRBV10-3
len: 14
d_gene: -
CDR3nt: TGTGCCATCAGTGAGTTTGCCCGGACAGATACGCAGTATTTT
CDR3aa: CAISEFARTDTQYF

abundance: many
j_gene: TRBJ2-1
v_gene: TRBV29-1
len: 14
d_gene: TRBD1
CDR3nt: TGCAGCGTTGAAGGGCAGGGGGCTAGGAATGAGCAGTTCTTC
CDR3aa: CSVEGQGARNEQFF

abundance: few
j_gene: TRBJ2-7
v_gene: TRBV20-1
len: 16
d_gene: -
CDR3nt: TGCAGTGCTAGATCCCCCTGGGGGGACGACTCCTACGAGCAGTACTTC
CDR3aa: CSARSPWGDDSYEQYF

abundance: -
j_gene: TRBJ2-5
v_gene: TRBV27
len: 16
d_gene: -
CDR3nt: TGTGCCTCCAAATTCGGAAGGACAGCCGGGTCAGAGACCCAGTACTTC
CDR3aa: CASKFGRTAGSETQYF

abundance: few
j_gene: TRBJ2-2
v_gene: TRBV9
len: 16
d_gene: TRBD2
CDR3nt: TGTGCCAGCAGCTTGACTAGCGGGGACATTGTCGGGGAGCTGTTTTTT
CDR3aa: CASSLTSGDIVGELFF

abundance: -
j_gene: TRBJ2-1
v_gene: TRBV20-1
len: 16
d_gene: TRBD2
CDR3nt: TGCAGTGCTAGAGATATGTCTAGCGGACCTTACAATGAGCAGTTCTTC
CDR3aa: CSARDMSSGPYNEQFF

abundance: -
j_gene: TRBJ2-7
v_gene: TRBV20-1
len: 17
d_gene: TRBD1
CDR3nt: TGCAGTGCTAGAGATGTACTCCGGGACAGAACCCCCTACGAGCAGTACTTC
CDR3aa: CSARDVLRDRTPYEQYF

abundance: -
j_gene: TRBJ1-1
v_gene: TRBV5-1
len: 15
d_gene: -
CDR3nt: TGCGCCAGCAGCAGGGAGCCACGAGGGCGGACTGAAGCTTTCTTT
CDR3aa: CASSREPRGRTEAFF

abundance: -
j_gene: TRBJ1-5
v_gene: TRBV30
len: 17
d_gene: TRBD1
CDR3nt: TGTGCCTGGAGCAGAGGGGGCGGGTGGTTTGGCAATCAGCCCCAGCATTTT
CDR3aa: CAWSRGGGWFGNQPQHF

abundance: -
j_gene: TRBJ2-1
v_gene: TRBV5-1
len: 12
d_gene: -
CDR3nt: TGCGCCAGCAGCCGAACTTGGTTGTGGCAGTTCTTC
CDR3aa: CASSRTWLWQFF